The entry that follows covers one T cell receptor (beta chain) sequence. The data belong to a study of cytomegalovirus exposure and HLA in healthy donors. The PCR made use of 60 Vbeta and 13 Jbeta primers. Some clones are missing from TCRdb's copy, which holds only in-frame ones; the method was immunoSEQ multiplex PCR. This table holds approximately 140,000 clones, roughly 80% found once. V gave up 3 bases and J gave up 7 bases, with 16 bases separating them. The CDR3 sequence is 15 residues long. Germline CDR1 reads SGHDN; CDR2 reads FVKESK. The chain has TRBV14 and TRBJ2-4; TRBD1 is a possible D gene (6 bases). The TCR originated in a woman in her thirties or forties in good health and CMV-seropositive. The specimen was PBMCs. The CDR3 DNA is TGTGCCAGCAGCCAGGCCGGGACACGGTGGAACATTCAGTACTTC. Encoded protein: CASSQAGTRWNIQYF. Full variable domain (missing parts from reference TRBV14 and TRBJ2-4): EAGVTQFPSHSVIEKGQTVTLRCDPISGHDNLYWYRRVMGKEIKFLLHFVKESKQDESGMPNNRFLAERTGGTYSTLKVQPAELEDSGVYFCASSQAGTRWNIQYFGAGTRLSVL.